The 19 T cell receptor beta chains below come from one sample, sequenced in a study of technical replicates of blood from several donors. Produced via immunoSEQ multiplex PCR; TCRdb's table is partial and in-frame only. The repertoire includes tens of thousands of clones, roughly nine tenths of them detected once, and 0.39% sits in the top ten. What was sequenced was T cells isolated from PBMCs. These receptors were obtained from a human donor in good health.

The J gene is TRBJ2-7, the V gene TRBV7-9; D unresolved. In germline, CDR1 is SEHNR, CDR2 FQNEAQ (reference sequence). The CDR3 has 11 amino acids. V lost 5 bases and J lost 3, with 5 bases in between. This chain's CDR3 is CASSTSYEQYF. In DNA, the CDR3 is TGTGCCAGCAGCACAAGCTACGAGCAGTACTTC.

The CDR3 loop is CASSLVGRERETQYF. The CDR3 region has the DNA TGTGCCAGCAGCTTGGTCGGGCGGGAGCGGGAGACCCAGTACTTC. The chain employs TRBV11-2 and TRBJ2-5; 7 bases match TRBD2. This CDR3 is 15 amino acids long. V lost 3 bases, J lost 5 bases, and 9 bases stayed unmatched. Germline lookup yields CDR1 SGHAT and CDR2 FQNNGV. Full variable domain (rest looked up from reference TRBV11-2 and TRBJ2-5): EAGVAQSPRYKIIEKRQSVAFWCNPISGHATLYWYQQILGQGPKLLIQFQNNGVVDDSQLPKDRFSAERLKGVDSTLKIQPAKLEDSAVYLCASSLVGRERETQYFGPGTRLLVL.

CDR3 amino acids: CASSYQRENTYEQYF. Here the CDR3 DNA reads TGTGCCAGCAGCTATCAGCGGGAGAATACATACGAGCAGTACTTC. The chain links TRBV7-8 to TRBJ2-7, with 8 bases aligning to TRBD2. Trimming cost V 4 bases and J 4 bases; bases outside gene matches: 9. Germline V gene data show CDR1 as SGHVS and CDR2 as FQNEAQ. The CDR3 extends over 15 amino acids.

This chain joins TRBV5-1 and TRBJ1-1; the D is unclear. Germline assignment: CDR1 SGHRS and CDR2 YFSETQ. Trimming removed 1 base from V and 4 bases from J, with 14 bases in between. This CDR3 has 15 amino acids. CDR3 in DNA: TGCGCCAGCAGCTTGTTGGCGCTACAGACCACTGAAGCTTTCTTT. This gives the protein CASSLLALQTTEAFF.

The chain couples TRBV29-1 to TRBJ1-1; D is perhaps TRBD1 (5 bases). The CDR3 is made up of 14 amino acids. Germline V gene lookup returns CDR1 SQVTM and CDR2 ANQGSEA. Trimming cost V 2 bases and J 0 bases, with 10 bases left between them. CDR3 nucleotide sequence: TGCAGCGTTGAAAACAGGTTAATGAACACTGAAGCTTTCTTT. This encodes CSVENRLMNTEAFF. Using reference TRBV29-1 and TRBJ1-1 for the parts outside the CDR3, the full variable domain is SAVISQKPSRDICQRGTSLTIQCQVDSQVTMMFWYRQQPGQSLTLIATANQGSEATYESGFVIDKFPISRPNLTFSTLTVSNMSPEDSSIYLCSVENRLMNTEAFFGQGTRLTVV.

The genes are TRBV19 and TRBJ1-2; D is unclear. Looked up from germline, CDR1 is LNHDA and CDR2 is SQIVND (reference sequence). The germline V and J ends were trimmed by 2 bases and 4 bases, with 11 bases remaining between them. The CDR3 totals 14 residues. The CDR3 here is CASSISAEAYGYTF. The CDR3 DNA follows: TGTGCCAGTAGTATATCGGCGGAGGCCTATGGCTACACCTTC.

V usage is TRBV11-2 and J usage is TRBJ2-2; D perhaps matches TRBD2 (6 bases). Germline loops: CDR1 SGHAT, CDR2 FQNNGV. CDR3 size: 16 residues. V was cut by 4 bases and J by 7 bases, with 19 bases left in between. The CDR3 sequence: CASSSTGLARGGELFF. The CDR3 nucleotides read TGTGCCAGCAGCTCCACGGGACTTGCGAGGGGCGGGGAGCTGTTTTTT.

The V and J genes are TRBV29-1 and TRBJ2-5; the match to TRBD1 covers 9 bases. Germline V lookup: CDR1 SQVTM, CDR2 ANQGSEA. J was trimmed by 3 bases and V by 3 bases; bases with no gene match: 2. This CDR3 has 13 residues. CDR3 residues: CSVETGGEETQYF. The CDR3 DNA reads as TGCAGCGTTGAGACAGGGGGGGAAGAGACCCAGTACTTC.

This chain joins TRBV7-2 and TRBJ2-5; TRBD2 matches 16 bases. From germline, CDR1 is SGHTA and CDR2 FQGNSA. This CDR3 comprises 18 residues. V shed 5 bases and J 4 bases; nucleotides not matched to a gene: 10. Here the CDR3 reads CASSEGLAGGGWRETQYF. CDR3 coding DNA: TGTGCCAGCAGCGAGGGACTAGCGGGGGGGGGATGGCGAGAGACCCAGTACTTC.

This clone has just one count. The rearrangement links TRBV9 to TRBJ2-5; TRBD2 matches 8 bases. Trimming cost V 3 bases and J 7 bases; bases outside gene matches: 8. This CDR3 has 14 residues. The germline CDR1 and CDR2 sequences are SGDLS and YYNGEE. Here the CDR3 DNA reads TGTGCCAGCAGCGCAACCGGGACTAGTACGACCCAGTACTTC. Protein product: CASSATGTSTTQYF.

The chain employs TRBV4-3 and TRBJ1-4; D gene ambiguous. Trimming pared 4 bases from V and 2 bases from J, leaving 11 bases between. Germline values: CDR1 LGHNA, CDR2 YSLEER. The CDR3 length is 15 residues. The CDR3 coding sequence is TGCGCCAGCAGCCCCCAATACGGGACTAATGAAAAACTGTTTTTT. Encoded protein: CASSPQYGTNEKLFF.

V and J are TRBV5-1 and TRBJ2-7; D might be TRBD2 (6 bases). V gave up 5 bases and J gave up 3 bases, with 15 bases separating them. Germline V gene sequence: CDR1 SGHRS, CDR2 YFSETQ. The CDR3 length is 14 residues. This chain's CDR3 is CASSLGRGNYEQYF. For the CDR3, the DNA is TGCGCCAGCAGTTTAGGGCGCGGGAACTACGAGCAGTACTTC.

The chain uses TRBV10-1 and TRBJ2-7; D may be TRBD2 (5 bases). The CDR3 covers 15 residues. Germline V gene data show CDR1 as WNHNN and CDR2 as SYGVQD (reference sequence). Trimming left V 3 bases short and J 6 bases short, with 18 bases between. CDR3 nucleotide sequence: TGCGCCAGCAGTGATGAAAAGCGGCTGGACGGCGAGCAGTACTTC. Amino acids: CASSDEKRLDGEQYF.

The chain employs TRBV11-2 and TRBJ2-7, with TRBD1 matching 9 bases. CDR1 SGHAT and CDR2 FQNNGV come from the germline V gene. V lost 5 bases, J lost 4 bases, and 9 bases stayed unmatched. The CDR3 is 15 amino acids. The DNA of the CDR3 is TGTGCCAGCAGCATTATGACAGGGGGAATATACGAGCAGTACTTC. It encodes CASSIMTGGIYEQYF.

The chain combines TRBV7-9 with TRBJ1-1; the D is unclear. Deletions cut 5 bases from V and 1 base from J, with 8 bases between. Germline V gives CDR1 SEHNR, CDR2 FQNEAQ (reference sequence). This CDR3 has 13 residues. In nucleotides, the CDR3 is TGTGCCAGCAGCCTGGAGGAGAACACTGAAGCTTTCTTT. It encodes CASSLEENTEAFF.

The chain joins TRBV7-9 to TRBJ1-1; 7 nucleotides agree with TRBD1. Germline assignment: CDR1 SEHNR and CDR2 FQNEAQ (reference sequence). With V trimmed by 1 base and J by 3 bases, 8 bases remained unmatched. This CDR3 has 16 amino acids. The CDR3 loop reads CASSLVTGLTDTEAFF. CDR3 sequence (DNA): TGTGCCAGCAGCTTAGTGACAGGGTTGACGGACACTGAAGCTTTCTTT.

This sequence joins TRBV29-1 and TRBJ1-5; the match to TRBD1 covers 9 bases. V lost 5 bases to trimming and J lost 6 bases; unmatched junction nucleotides: 11. This CDR3 has 15 residues. From germline, CDR1 is SQVTM and CDR2 ANQGSEA. CDR3 in amino acids: CSVSLDRGGTQPQHF. CDR3 in DNA: TGCAGCGTTTCCCTCGACAGGGGGGGAACTCAGCCCCAGCATTTT.

The chain uses TRBV6-1 and TRBJ1-2; no reliable D call. Germline V gene data show CDR1 as MNHNS and CDR2 as SASEGT. With 2 bases removed from V and 4 bases from J, the gap between germline ends came to 5 bases. The CDR3 totals 12 residues. CDR3 in DNA: TGTGCCAGCAGTGAAACAGTCTATGGCTACACCTTC. It yields the protein CASSETVYGYTF.

The rearrangement joins TRBV4-2 to TRBJ1-5, with 7 bases lining up with TRBD1. The germline gives CDR1 LGHNA, CDR2 YNFKEQ. V lost 5 bases to trimming and J lost 9 bases; unmatched junction nucleotides: 10. The CDR3 contains 14 residues. CDR3 in DNA: TGTGCCAGCAGCGCAGGGACAGCCGGATGGCCCCAGCATTTT. Residues: CASSAGTAGWPQHF.